The source of this T cell receptor (beta chain) is a study of molecular identifiers for immune sequencing clone quantification. Of note for this clonotype: Its antigen is not known. At one end, the junction sequence differs from germline, possibly due to a read error.

Study-wide points: Spiked Jurkat TCR RNA originating from one cell could reportedly be identified amid some 920,000 naive cells.

Germline assignment: CDR1 LGHNA and CDR2 YNFKEQ. The CDR3 is 15 amino acids. TCRdb itself ran the PCR reads through MiXCR, one entry per CDR3 protein. The table lists 100,000 or so distinct CDR3 sequences, under 40% of them singletons. The receptor was derived from a human donor in good health. Some libraries in this study had Jurkat cell RNA spiked in. The source material was naive CD8+ T cells from blood, with Jurkat cell RNA spiked in. The subset was: FACS-sorted CD8+CD4-CCR7+CD45RA+ naive T cells. The chain is built from TRBV4-2 and TRBJ1-5; 9 bases are shared with TRBD1. The CDR3 coding sequence is TGTGCCAGCAGCCACCTGGACAGGGGCAATCAGCCCCAGCAATTT. This gives the protein CASSHLDRGNQPQQF.